A selection of T cell receptor beta chains follows, all from one sample in a study of cytotoxic CD8 clonotypes in ibrutinib-treated CLL. Here immunoSEQ multiplex PCR was the method, and the copy in TCRdb shows in-frame clones only, minus some. Among 140,000 or so clones listed, 79% were seen once. The source material was PBMCs, sampled after 12 months of ibrutinib treatment. The receptor source for this set is a human donor with chronic lymphocytic leukemia. The CDR3 runs from the conserved cysteine through the conserved F or W. The D gene is left open where the match is weak. Not all rows give a size; the values are once, few, many and, for expanded clones, a class.

cdr3_nt: TGTGCCAGCAGCCCACATCAAAGGAGCGGGAATGGGCAGTTCTTC; cdr3_aa: CASSPHQRSGNGQFF; j_call: TRBJ2-1; d_call: TRBD2; v_call: TRBV6-5; clone_size: .
cdr3_nt: TGTGCCAGCAGCCAAGAGGGGCCCAGAGATACGCAGTATTTT; cdr3_aa: CASSQEGPRDTQYF; j_call: TRBJ2-3; d_call: .; v_call: TRBV4-2; clone_size: .
cdr3_nt: TGTGCCAGCAGTTTCGCTGGGAATCCCATCTACGAGCAGTACTTC; cdr3_aa: CASSFAGNPIYEQYF; j_call: TRBJ2-7; d_call: .; v_call: TRBV28; clone_size: .
cdr3_nt: TGCGCCAGCGGACACGGGACTAGTGGGTACAATGAGCAGTTCTTC; cdr3_aa: CASGHGTSGYNEQFF; j_call: TRBJ2-1; d_call: TRBD2; v_call: TRBV10-2; clone_size: .
cdr3_nt: TGTGCCAGCAGCTTGAAATCTAGCGGGAGAGGTTCAGAGACCCAGTACTTC; cdr3_aa: CASSLKSSGRGSETQYF; j_call: TRBJ2-5; d_call: TRBD2; v_call: TRBV5-4; clone_size: once
cdr3_nt: TGTGCCAGCAGCTTCTTTTGGGCCCCGACCGGGTTCAGCGGGGAGCTGTTTTTT; cdr3_aa: CASSFFWAPTGFSGELFF; j_call: TRBJ2-2; d_call: .; v_call: TRBV7-8; clone_size: .
cdr3_nt: TGTGCCAGTAGTAAACCCGGGACTAGCGGATGGACAAGCTCCTACGAGCAGTACTTC; cdr3_aa: CASSKPGTSGWTSSYEQYF; j_call: TRBJ2-7; d_call: TRBD2; v_call: TRBV19; clone_size: .
cdr3_nt: TGTGCCAGCAGATCAGCAGCGAACTCCTACGAGCAGTACTTC; cdr3_aa: CASRSAANSYEQYF; j_call: TRBJ2-7; d_call: .; v_call: TRBV28; clone_size: .
cdr3_nt: TGTGCCAGCAGCCCAGGGTCTCAGCCCCAGCATTTT; cdr3_aa: CASSPGSQPQHF; j_call: TRBJ1-5; d_call: .; v_call: TRBV7-9; clone_size: few
cdr3_nt: TGTGCCAGCAGCCCTACTTTGGGCGGGAGGCGGCCCTACAATGAGCAGTTCTTC; cdr3_aa: CASSPTLGGRRPYNEQFF; j_call: TRBJ2-1; d_call: TRBD2; v_call: TRBV9; clone_size: once
cdr3_nt: TGTGCCAGCAGTTACTTCGGACAGACCTACGAGCAGTACTTC; cdr3_aa: CASSYFGQTYEQYF; j_call: TRBJ2-7; d_call: .; v_call: TRBV6-6; clone_size: .
cdr3_nt: TGTGCCAGTACCTCTAAGCGCACAAATGAGCAGTTCTTC; cdr3_aa: CASTSKRTNEQFF; j_call: TRBJ2-1; d_call: .; v_call: TRBV19; clone_size: few
cdr3_nt: TGTGCCAGCAGCCTAGCGGGAGTAGATACGCAGTATTTT; cdr3_aa: CASSLAGVDTQYF; j_call: TRBJ2-3; d_call: TRBD2; v_call: TRBV11-2; clone_size: once
cdr3_nt: TGTGCCAGCAGCGTAGCCAGCGGGAGTACAGATACGCAGTATTTT; cdr3_aa: CASSVASGSTDTQYF; j_call: TRBJ2-3; d_call: TRBD2; v_call: TRBV9; clone_size: .
cdr3_nt: TGTGCCAGCAGGAGAAAGAGGCGGACTAGCGGGAGCGTTGGCACCGGGGAGCTGTTTTTT; cdr3_aa: CASRRKRRTSGSVGTGELFF; j_call: TRBJ2-2; d_call: TRBD2; v_call: TRBV2; clone_size: once
cdr3_nt: TGTGCCTGGAGTGTACTAGCTCAAGATACGCAGTATTTT; cdr3_aa: CAWSVLAQDTQYF; j_call: TRBJ2-3; d_call: .; v_call: TRBV30; clone_size: .
cdr3_nt: TGTGCCAGCTCACCACAGGGTGTCTATGGAAACACCATATATTTT; cdr3_aa: CASSPQGVYGNTIYF; j_call: TRBJ1-3; d_call: .; v_call: TRBV18; clone_size: .
cdr3_nt: TGTGCCAGCTCACCACAGCGGGGCTCCTACGAGCAGTACTTC; cdr3_aa: CASSPQRGSYEQYF; j_call: TRBJ2-7; d_call: TRBD2; v_call: TRBV18; clone_size: few
cdr3_nt: TGTGCCAGCAGCTTAATGGTCGCTGAGCAGTTCTTC; cdr3_aa: CASSLMVAEQFF; j_call: TRBJ2-1; d_call: .; v_call: TRBV7-2; clone_size: few
cdr3_nt: TGTGCCAGCAGCCCGGGACAGTATGGCTACACCTTC; cdr3_aa: CASSPGQYGYTF; j_call: TRBJ1-2; d_call: TRBD1; v_call: TRBV6-5; clone_size: .
cdr3_nt: TGTGCCAGCAGTTTGGGACTAGCGGGAGTGGATGAGCAGTTCTTC; cdr3_aa: CASSLGLAGVDEQFF; j_call: TRBJ2-1; d_call: TRBD2; v_call: TRBV27; clone_size: .
cdr3_nt: TGCGCCAGCAGATCGACTAGCGGGAACACCGGGGAGCTGTTTTTT; cdr3_aa: CASRSTSGNTGELFF; j_call: TRBJ2-2; d_call: TRBD2; v_call: TRBV5-1; clone_size: once
cdr3_nt: TGTGCCTGGAGTTTCGGCAATCAGCCCCAGCATTTT; cdr3_aa: CAWSFGNQPQHF; j_call: TRBJ1-5; d_call: .; v_call: TRBV30; clone_size: few
cdr3_nt: TGCAGCACCACGACTTCTAGCGGGAGTGGCGAGCAGTACTTC; cdr3_aa: CSTTTSSGSGEQYF; j_call: TRBJ2-7; d_call: TRBD2; v_call: TRBV29-1; clone_size: .
cdr3_nt: TGTGCCAGCAGCCAATGGTCAGGCCAAGAGACCCAGTACTTC; cdr3_aa: CASSQWSGQETQYF; j_call: TRBJ2-5; d_call: .; v_call: TRBV14; clone_size: few
cdr3_nt: TGTGCCAGCAGTTGGAAAAACACCGGGGAGCTGTTTTTT; cdr3_aa: CASSWKNTGELFF; j_call: TRBJ2-2; d_call: .; v_call: TRBV25-1; clone_size: .
cdr3_nt: TGCGCCAGCAGCCCCCGGGACAGTATGTATTACGAGCAGTACTTC; cdr3_aa: CASSPRDSMYYEQYF; j_call: TRBJ2-7; d_call: TRBD1; v_call: TRBV4-1; clone_size: .
cdr3_nt: TGTGCCAGCAGCTTCCTCGCGGGAGGCTACGAGCAGTACTTC; cdr3_aa: CASSFLAGGYEQYF; j_call: TRBJ2-7; d_call: TRBD2; v_call: TRBV5-4; clone_size: .
cdr3_nt: TGTGCCAGCAGTTATCTGGGACAGGGGTACAATGAGCAGTTCTTC; cdr3_aa: CASSYLGQGYNEQFF; j_call: TRBJ2-1; d_call: TRBD1; v_call: TRBV6-5; clone_size: .
cdr3_nt: TGTGCCAGCAGCCAAACGGGACTAGCGGGTACCGATACGCAGTATTTT; cdr3_aa: CASSQTGLAGTDTQYF; j_call: TRBJ2-3; d_call: TRBD2; v_call: TRBV4-2; clone_size: .
cdr3_nt: TGTGCCAGCAGTTTAACGCGACTGACAGGCACAGATACGCAGTATTTT; cdr3_aa: CASSLTRLTGTDTQYF; j_call: TRBJ2-3; d_call: .; v_call: TRBV28; clone_size: .
cdr3_nt: TGTGCCAGCAGGCAGGGACAGGTAGGGGAGCAGTACTTC; cdr3_aa: CASRQGQVGEQYF; j_call: TRBJ2-7; d_call: TRBD1; v_call: TRBV27; clone_size: .
cdr3_nt: TGCGCCAGCAGCCAAGGAATAGACGGCCCATACGAGCAGTACTTC; cdr3_aa: CASSQGIDGPYEQYF; j_call: TRBJ2-7; d_call: .; v_call: TRBV4-3; clone_size: .
cdr3_nt: TGCAGCGTAGAACTTCCGGGACTAGCGTATTACGAGCAGTACTTC; cdr3_aa: CSVELPGLAYYEQYF; j_call: TRBJ2-7; d_call: TRBD2; v_call: TRBV29-1; clone_size: .
cdr3_nt: TGTGCCAGCAGTGATGAGGGCAGGCTTAACACTGAAGCTTTCTTT; cdr3_aa: CASSDEGRLNTEAFF; j_call: TRBJ1-1; d_call: .; v_call: TRBV25-1; clone_size: .
cdr3_nt: TGTGCCAGCAGCATATTTGGGGCAGGGGCCAACGTCCTGACTTTC; cdr3_aa: CASSIFGAGANVLTF; j_call: TRBJ2-6; d_call: .; v_call: TRBV11-2; clone_size: .
cdr3_nt: TGTGCCAGCTCACGGGACAGACACCTCGCCCAGCATTTT; cdr3_aa: CASSRDRHLAQHF; j_call: TRBJ1-5; d_call: TRBD1; v_call: TRBV18; clone_size: many
cdr3_nt: TGTGCCAGCAGCGTAGAAGCCCTAGTCTACAATGAGCAGTTCTTC; cdr3_aa: CASSVEALVYNEQFF; j_call: TRBJ2-1; d_call: .; v_call: TRBV9; clone_size: .
cdr3_nt: TGCGCCAGCAGCCTGGAAGGACTGACCCAATCCTACAATGAGCAGTTCTTC; cdr3_aa: CASSLEGLTQSYNEQFF; j_call: TRBJ2-1; d_call: .; v_call: TRBV5-1; clone_size: .
cdr3_nt: TGTGCCAGCAGTTCGGGACTCCCTAACTCCTACAATGAGCAGTTCTTC; cdr3_aa: CASSSGLPNSYNEQFF; j_call: TRBJ2-1; d_call: .; v_call: TRBV6-5; clone_size: once
cdr3_nt: TGTGCCAGTAGTATAGGTTCCGAATACCAGCCCCAGCATTTT; cdr3_aa: CASSIGSEYQPQHF; j_call: TRBJ1-5; d_call: .; v_call: TRBV19; clone_size: .
cdr3_nt: TGTGCCAGCAGCGCCCTATACACCGGGGAGCTGTTTTTT; cdr3_aa: CASSALYTGELFF; j_call: TRBJ2-2; d_call: .; v_call: TRBV9; clone_size: .
cdr3_nt: TGTGCCAGCAGCCCTCGACAGGGAAGGGGTGAAAAACTGTTTTTT; cdr3_aa: CASSPRQGRGEKLFF; j_call: TRBJ1-4; d_call: TRBD1; v_call: TRBV7-8; clone_size: .
cdr3_nt: TGTGCCAGCTTCCCGGGCAGGGGGCGGGCGTTACTAACCAACAATGAGCAGTTCTTC; cdr3_aa: CASFPGRGRALLTNNEQFF; j_call: TRBJ2-1; d_call: TRBD1; v_call: TRBV5-4; clone_size: .
cdr3_nt: TGCGCCAGCAGCTTGGCCGGTAGCGGGAGCTACAATGAGCAGTTCTTC; cdr3_aa: CASSLAGSGSYNEQFF; j_call: TRBJ2-1; d_call: TRBD2; v_call: TRBV5-1; clone_size: .
cdr3_nt: TGTGCCAGCAGCTTGGCCCTAGCCTCCTACAATGAGCAGTTCTTC; cdr3_aa: CASSLALASYNEQFF; j_call: TRBJ2-1; d_call: .; v_call: TRBV5-4; clone_size: .
cdr3_nt: TGTGCCAGCAGCTACCAAGCGGGGCCGGAAGAGACCCAGTACTTC; cdr3_aa: CASSYQAGPEETQYF; j_call: TRBJ2-5; d_call: TRBD2; v_call: TRBV7-2; clone_size: once
cdr3_nt: TGTGCCAGCAGCCCGCGACTAGCGGGAGGGGGCGAGCAGTACTTC; cdr3_aa: CASSPRLAGGGEQYF; j_call: TRBJ2-7; d_call: TRBD2; v_call: TRBV11-2; clone_size: .
cdr3_nt: TGCGCCAGCAGCCAGCGCTTCTCAGGGATCGACGAGCAGTACTTC; cdr3_aa: CASSQRFSGIDEQYF; j_call: TRBJ2-7; d_call: .; v_call: TRBV4-3; clone_size: .
cdr3_nt: TGTGCCAGTAGTATAGGCCCCTGGAGGGCCCCCGTAACCAAAAACATTCAGTACTTC; cdr3_aa: CASSIGPWRAPVTKNIQYF; j_call: TRBJ2-4; d_call: .; v_call: TRBV19; clone_size: once
cdr3_nt: TGTGCCAGCAGCCCGAGCCTTCTGGGACTAGCGGGAGGGGCTGAGCAGTTCTTC; cdr3_aa: CASSPSLLGLAGGAEQFF; j_call: TRBJ2-1; d_call: TRBD2; v_call: TRBV9; clone_size: .
cdr3_nt: TGTGCCAGCAGTCTCCGGGACAGGGGGCAGTCGAGGGAAAAACTGTTTTTT; cdr3_aa: CASSLRDRGQSREKLFF; j_call: TRBJ1-4; d_call: TRBD1; v_call: TRBV25-1; clone_size: .
cdr3_nt: TGCGCCAGCAGCCAAGACCCAGACAGGGTCAACACCGGGGAGCTGTTTTTT; cdr3_aa: CASSQDPDRVNTGELFF; j_call: TRBJ2-2; d_call: TRBD1; v_call: TRBV4-1; clone_size: .